These 15 T cell receptor beta chains originate from one sample sequenced in a study of blood T cell repertoires in COVID-19. This table comes from immunoSEQ multiplex PCR, and its TCRdb copy is limited to in-frame clones, with some not included. The table records about 190,000 clones, approximately 91% of them present only once. Material for sequencing was peripheral blood. The source is a man aged 35-49 years with acute or convalescent COVID-19.

This chain joins TRBV19 and TRBJ1-2; D is possibly TRBD1 (6 bases). Germline loops: CDR1 LNHDA, CDR2 SQIVND (reference sequence). This CDR3 comprises 15 residues. V gave up 5 bases and J gave up 5 bases, with 18 bases separating them. The CDR3 nucleotides read TGTGCCAGTAGTCCCACAGGGACTACCACATATGGCTACACCTTC. Translation: CASSPTGTTTYGYTF.

This rearrangement joins TRBV11-2 to TRBJ2-7; 7 bases fit TRBD2. The germline CDR1 and CDR2 sequences are SGHAT and FQNNGV. The CDR3 sequence is 18 residues long. Trimming removed 2 bases from V and 0 bases from J; junction bases left unmatched: 13. The CDR3 DNA follows: TGTGCCAGCAGCTTATCCCTTTCCCGGGGGGTATCCTCCTACGAGCAGTACTTC. Protein: CASSLSLSRGVSSYEQYF.

This sequence joins TRBV7-2 and TRBJ2-3; TRBD2 matches at 9 bases. The CDR3 length is 14 residues. Germline values: CDR1 SGHTA, CDR2 FQGNSA. Trimming removed 7 bases from V and 6 bases from J; junction bases left unmatched: 8. The CDR3, as DNA: TGTGCCAGCAACCCCGGGACTAGCTTTGATACGCAGTATTTT. Protein: CASNPGTSFDTQYF. Drawing the rest from reference TRBV7-2 and TRBJ2-3, the complete variable domain is GAGVSQSPSNKVTEKGKDVELRCDPISGHTALYWYRQSLGQGLEFLIYFQGNSAPDKSGLPSDRFSAERTGGSVSTLTIQRTQQEDSAVYLCASNPGTSFDTQYFGPGTRLTVL.

V usage is TRBV2 and J usage is TRBJ2-5; TRBD2 matches at 7 bases. The CDR3 contains 14 residues. CDR1 is SNHLY and CDR2 is FYNNEI in the germline V gene. V shed 6 bases, J shed 5 bases, and the junction held 9 bases outside the gene matches. The DNA for the CDR3 is TGTGCCAGCAGCTCAGAGCGGGGTCGGGAGACCCAGTACTTC. Protein product: CASSSERGRETQYF.

This chain joins TRBV3-1 (or the pseudogene TRBV3-2) and TRBJ1-2; 7 bases line up with TRBD1. This CDR3 is built from 12 residues. Trimming removed 5 bases from V and 14 bases from J; junction bases left unmatched: 11. Germline CDR1 and CDR2: LGHDT and YNNKEL (reference sequence). For the CDR3, the DNA is TGTGCCAGCAGCAAGGAAACAGGGGATTGTACCTTC. Translating it yields CASSKETGDCTF.

CDR3 nucleotide sequence: TGTGCCAGCAGTGAACAGGGAAATCAGCCCCAGCATTTT. Translation gives CASSEQGNQPQHF. J is TRBJ1-5 and V is TRBV12-3 or TRBV12-4; tentative D call: TRBD1 (6 bases). CDR3 length equals 13 residues. Trimming cost V 5 bases and J 4 bases, with 9 bases left between them.

This chain uses TRBV19 with TRBJ2-7, with 10 bases fitting TRBD2. Trimming cost V 10 bases and J 4 bases; bases outside gene matches: 7. The CDR3 extends over 13 amino acids. Germline V gene lookup returns CDR1 LNHDA and CDR2 SQIVND (reference sequence). CDR3 coding DNA: TGTGCCACCGCTAGCGGGGGACGGTACGAGCAGTACTTC. Protein product: CATASGGRYEQYF.

The CDR3 bases are TGTGCCAGCCTTACTTCCGGGTCCTACGAGCAGTACTTC. Protein: CASLTSGSYEQYF. This rearrangement joins TRBV2 to TRBJ2-7; no reliable D call. CDR1 and CDR2 (germline): SNHLY, FYNNEI. V was trimmed by 8 bases and J by 1 base, leaving 12 bases between them. This CDR3 comprises 13 residues.

This sequence joins TRBV5-1 and TRBJ2-3; 8 bases are a match to TRBD1. The junction had 3 bases not matched to a gene; V was cut back by 4 bases and J by 2 bases. The CDR3 length is 14 residues. Germline V CDR1 and CDR2: SGHRS, YFSETQ. The CDR3 DNA is TGCGCCAGCAGCCGGGACAGGTTCACAGATACGCAGTATTTT. Translated, it gives CASSRDRFTDTQYF.

The chain links TRBV2 to TRBJ1-5; D is perhaps TRBD1 (6 bases). Per germline, CDR1 SNHLY and CDR2 FYNNEI. The CDR3 loop spans 14 amino acids. The V gene lost 4 bases and the J gene lost 6 bases, with 13 bases spanning the gap. In nucleotides, the CDR3 is TGTGCCAGCAGTGTAATGGGGGCGGGTCAGCCCCAGCATTTT. It translates to CASSVMGAGQPQHF.

The genes are TRBV2 and TRBJ1-5; D is unclear. The CDR3 covers 13 residues. V lost 7 bases and J 8 bases, leaving 15 bases between the germline ends. CDR1 and CDR2 from the germline V gene are SNHLY and FYNNEI. The CDR3 protein is CASTFGEREPQHF. For the CDR3, the DNA is TGTGCCAGCACATTCGGGGAACGGGAGCCCCAGCATTTT.

The rearrangement links TRBV20-1 to TRBJ2-7; the D is unclear. CDR1 DFQATT and CDR2 SNEGSKA come from the germline V gene (reference sequence). This CDR3 is built from 13 residues. V was clipped by 3 bases and J by 3 bases, with 12 bases between them. The CDR3 nucleotides are TGCAGTGCTAGTTTGAACCCCGGCTACGAGCAGTACTTC. As protein: CSASLNPGYEQYF.

The rearrangement uses TRBV24-1 and TRBJ1-5, with D perhaps TRBD1 (5 bases). Trimming removed 4 bases from V and 6 bases from J, with 18 bases in between. The CDR3 has 16 amino acids. Germline lookup yields CDR1 KGHDR and CDR2 SFDVKD. CDR3 DNA: TGTGCCACCAGTGACGGGGGGGGAGGGGAAGGTCAGCCCCAGCATTTT. The encoded protein is CATSDGGGGEGQPQHF.

This clone was found a few times. The chain combines TRBV29-1 with TRBJ2-7, with TRBD1 matching 9 bases. Germline V gene sequence: CDR1 SQVTM, CDR2 ANQGSEA. The CDR3 length is 14 residues. J lost 1 base, V lost 6 bases, and 7 bases had no gene match. The CDR3 sequence: CSVGRTGVSYEQYF. The CDR3 DNA reads as TGCAGCGTCGGACGGACAGGGGTTTCCTACGAGCAGTACTTC.

The chain employs TRBV3-1 (or the pseudogene TRBV3-2) and TRBJ2-5, with a weak D call TRBD2 (5 bases). Trimming shortened V by 4 bases and J by 1 base, and 10 bases separated the two germline ends. Germline lookup yields CDR1 LGHDT and CDR2 YNNKEL (reference sequence). The CDR3 is made up of 14 amino acids. DNA for the CDR3: TGTGCCAGCAGCCCCGGGAAGGGCCAAGAGACCCAGTACTTC. It specifies CASSPGKGQETQYF.